The T cell receptor (beta chain) under discussion was sequenced for a study of Ad26.COV2.S vaccination and SARS-CoV-2 variants. Looking at the study overall: Recipients of Ad26.COV2.S got it intramuscularly, once or twice 56 days apart.

Method: immunoSEQ multiplex PCR; TCRdb's copy keeps in-frame clones and lacks some. Of about 390,000 clones listed, roughly nine tenths are singletons. Whole-study results and caveats: Substantial response breadth was reportedly seen for spike-specific CD8+ and CD4+ T cells after vaccination. Vaccine recipients posted higher spike-specific TCR breadth than their placebo counterparts.

Concerning this clone itself: Its antigen is currently unknown.

Sample treatment: about 20 received Ad26.COV2.S at low or high dose, single or two shots; about five received placebo; per-sample allocation not given. Day 63 following the first vaccine or placebo injection was when the samples were taken. Donation came from an adult in Boston who was aged 18-55 years. The receptor was isolated from a person aged 18-65 years who received the Ad26.COV2.S COVID-19 vaccine or a placebo. The starting material was peripheral blood, obtained in a trial of Ad26.COV2.S vaccine versus placebo.

CDR3 amino acids: CASSLSGGSGSHEQFF. The CDR3 bases are TGTGCCAGCAGTTTATCAGGGGGGTCAGGGAGCCATGAGCAGTTCTTC. This chain connects TRBV27 to TRBJ2-1; D is perhaps TRBD1 or TRBD2 (6 bases each). Germline values: CDR1 MNHEY, CDR2 SMNVEV (reference sequence). The V gene lost 0 bases and the J gene lost 8 bases, with 17 bases spanning the gap. The CDR3 runs 16 residues.